A selection of T cell receptor beta chains follows, all from one sample in a study of blood T cell repertoires in COVID-19. Profiled with immunoSEQ multiplex PCR; TCRdb holds only in-frame clones, not every one. In the table there are around 130,000 clones, approximately 83% of which are singletons. The specimen was peripheral blood. These receptors all stem from a middle-aged man with active or convalescent COVID-19. CDR3s include the opening cysteine and the closing phenylalanine or tryptophan. Each record gives: clone size, J gene, D gene, V gene, CDR3 length, CDR3 DNA, CDR3 protein. The D gene is left open where the match is weak. Only part of the rows carry a size: once, few, many, or a class if the clone is expanded.

>-|TRBJ1-5|-|TRBV12-5|16
TGTGCTAGTGGTCCACCCGGGGGAGGCGGCAATCAGCCCCAGCATTTT
CASGPPGGGGNQPQHF
>-|TRBJ2-1|TRBD1|TRBV5-1|14
TGCGCCAGCGGTCGACAGGGCGGCTACAATGAGCAGTTCTTC
CASGRQGGYNEQFF
>-|TRBJ2-3|-|TRBV2|17
TGTGCCAGCAGTGAGGCAGGGGTCAGATTCAGCACAGATACGCAGTATTTT
CASSEAGVRFSTDTQYF
>-|TRBJ2-3|TRBD1|TRBV18|15
TGTGCCAGCTCACCACGTCAGGGGGCAACAGATACGCAGTATTTT
CASSPRQGATDTQYF
>-|TRBJ2-4|-|TRBV25-1|15
TGTGCCAGCAGTAAAACCCAGGGTGTCAAAAACATTCAGTACTTC
CASSKTQGVKNIQYF
>-|TRBJ2-7|TRBD2|TRBV7-8|19
TGTGCCAGCAGCTTAGCGCCTGGTGGACTAGCGGGGAAATTGGACGAGCAGTACTTC
CASSLAPGGLAGKLDEQYF
>-|TRBJ2-1|TRBD2|TRBV10-3|15
TGTGCCATCAGCCGTGAGCGGGGGACTATAGGTGAGCAGTTCTTC
CAISRERGTIGEQFF
>-|TRBJ1-1|-|TRBV5-5|14
TGTGCCAGCAGCGGGGGGAACAGGAACACTGAAGCTTTCTTT
CASSGGNRNTEAFF
>once|TRBJ2-2|-|TRBV5-1|13
TGCGCCAGCCGACCAGGTGTCGAAGGGGAGCTGTTTTTT
CASRPGVEGELFF
>-|TRBJ1-2|-|TRBV27|16
TGTGCCAGCAGTTTATGGGAAGGGGAAGGGATCTATGGCTACACCTTC
CASSLWEGEGIYGYTF